A single sample is the source of the 17 T cell receptor beta chains below, sequenced in a study of T cell repertoires in cytomegalovirus infection. TCRdb called the reads again in MiXCR, with one record for every CDR3 protein. The table has around 440,000 distinct CDR3 sequences, roughly 12% seen once. Sample: PBMCs. These receptors were taken from a human donor in good health (CMV status not recorded). Some clones in this sample may be carry-over from other donors' samples.

The V gene is TRBV2, the J gene TRBJ1-5, with 7 bases identical to TRBD1. V shed 7 bases, J shed 3 bases, and the junction held 3 bases outside the gene matches. The CDR3 totals 13 residues. CDR1 and CDR2 (germline): SNHLY, FYNNEI. The CDR3: CASTGQTNQPQHF. Written as DNA, the CDR3 is TGTGCCAGCACGGGACAGACCAATCAGCCCCAGCATTTT.

In its sample, this clonotype was seen many times. The genes are TRBV12-3 or TRBV12-4 and TRBJ1-5; possibly TRBD1 for D (5 bases). The length of the CDR3 is 14 residues. The V and J ends lost 7 bases and 3 bases respectively, with 13 bases between them. The CDR3 DNA sequence: TGTGCCAGCACCGCCCCAGGGACCAATCAGCCCCAGCATTTT. It translates to CASTAPGTNQPQHF.

This clonotype was found many times. The CDR3: CASSFWRVYEQYF. The CDR3 DNA reads as TGTGCCAGCAGTTTTTGGAGGGTCTACGAGCAGTACTTC. The J gene is TRBJ2-7, the V gene TRBV28, with D tentatively TRBD2 (6 bases). CDR1 is MDHEN, CDR2 SYDVKM, per germline. Trimming took 3 bases from V and 3 from J, leaving 9 bases between them. The CDR3 is 13 residues long. Together with reference TRBV28 and TRBJ2-7, the CDR3 gives the full variable domain: DVKVTQSSRYLVKRTGEKVFLECVQDMDHENMFWYRQDPGLGLRLIYFSYDVKMKEKGDIPEGYSVSREKKERFSLILESASTNQTSMYLCASSFWRVYEQYFGPGTRLTVT.

This clonotype has at least ten counts. The chain joins TRBV11-3 to TRBJ2-1, with TRBD2 matching over 8 bases. Germline loops: CDR1 SGHNT, CDR2 YENEEA. J lost 8 bases, V lost 6 bases, and 6 bases had no gene match. CDR3 length equals 13 residues. The CDR3: CASRGLEGDEQFF. DNA for the CDR3: TGTGCCAGCAGGGGACTAGAAGGCGATGAGCAGTTCTTC.

This chain links TRBV20-1 with TRBJ2-3; possible D gene TRBD1, 6 bases. The germline V gene has CDR1 DFQATT and CDR2 SNEGSKA (reference sequence). Trimming left V 6 bases short and J 2 bases short, with 15 bases between. This CDR3 comprises 14 residues. CDR3 residues: CSANPGTNTDTQYF. CDR3 DNA: TGCAGTGCAAACCCCGGGACAAACACAGATACGCAGTATTTT.

J is TRBJ2-7 and V is TRBV5-6, with D tentatively TRBD1 (6 bases). Germline CDR1 SGHDT, CDR2 YYEEEE. The CDR3 is 14 amino acids. Between the trimmed V and J ends, which lost 3 bases and 5 bases, there was a span of 15 bases. Written as DNA, the CDR3 is TGTGCCAGCAGCTCCTCCGGCAGGGGCCACGAGCAGTACTTC. It is translated as CASSSSGRGHEQYF.

V is TRBV10-3 and J is TRBJ2-1; D ambiguous. V lost 1 base and J 1 base, leaving 2 bases between the germline ends. Germline V CDR1 and CDR2: ENHRY, SYGVKD. The CDR3 consists of 13 residues. CDR3 sequence: CAISEWSYNEQFF. CDR3 sequence (DNA): TGTGCCATCAGTGAGTGGTCCTACAATGAGCAGTTCTTC.

In its sample, this clonotype was seen many times. CDR3 in DNA: TGTGCCAGCAGCCGAACCACGGGGGCGGGGACTGAAGCTTTCTTT. Protein sequence: CASSRTTGAGTEAFF. V gene TRBV3-1 combines with J gene TRBJ1-1, with D possibly TRBD1 on 6 matching bases. CDR3 length: 15 residues. V lost 4 bases and J lost 5, with 17 bases in between. Germline assignment: CDR1 LGHDT and CDR2 YNNKEL (reference sequence).

This clonotype has a count of ten or more. The CDR3 loop is CASSPTGQGSADTQYF. The CDR3 coding sequence is TGTGCCAGCAGCCCTACGGGACAGGGGAGCGCAGATACGCAGTATTTT. The rearrangement joins TRBV7-9 to TRBJ2-3, with 10 positions matching TRBD1. V lost 5 bases to trimming and J lost 4 bases; unmatched junction nucleotides: 9. This CDR3 is built from 16 residues. CDR1 and CDR2 (germline): SEHNR, FQNEAQ (reference sequence).

This clonotype was counted a few times. The chain carries TRBV3-1 and TRBJ1-2; weak D call: TRBD1 (5 bases). There are 14 residues in the CDR3. The V and J ends lost 6 bases and 2 bases respectively, with 13 bases between them. CDR1 is LGHDT, CDR2 YNNKEL, per germline (reference sequence). The CDR3 spells CASRNFDRNYGYTF. DNA of the CDR3: TGTGCCAGCAGAAACTTCGACAGAAACTATGGCTACACCTTC.

The table lists this clonotype with a few counts. The chain is built from TRBV29-1 and TRBJ2-2; 9 nucleotides match TRBD2. The CDR3 runs to 11 residues. Germline CDR1 and CDR2: SQVTM and ANQGSEA. V lost 7 bases to trimming and J lost 14 bases; unmatched junction nucleotides: 8. DNA of the CDR3: TGCAGCGCAACCGGGACTAGCAATCTGTTTTTT. Protein sequence: CSATGTSNLFF.

DNA for the CDR3: TGCAGCGTTGCAGGGCTATCATTAGACTATGGCTACACCTTC. Translation: CSVAGLSLDYGYTF. The chain joins TRBV29-1 to TRBJ1-2; D possibly corresponds to TRBD1 (5 bases). V lost 4 bases to trimming and J lost 3 bases, with 15 bases between them. The germline gives CDR1 SQVTM, CDR2 ANQGSEA. The CDR3 runs 14 residues. Full variable domain (rest looked up from reference TRBV29-1 and TRBJ1-2): SAVISQKPSRDICQRGTSLTIQCQVDSQVTMMFWYRQQPGQSLTLIATANQGSEATYESGFVIDKFPISRPNLTFSTLTVSNMSPEDSSIYLCSVAGLSLDYGYTFGSGTRLTVV.

This clonotype occurred many times. The chain has TRBV4-2 and TRBJ2-7; TRBD2 is a possible D gene (6 bases). This CDR3 has 15 amino acids. Trimming left V 2 bases short and J 2 bases short, with 13 bases between. Per the germline V gene, CDR1 is LGHNA and CDR2 is YNFKEQ. CDR3 sequence: CASSQPGETTYEQYF. The DNA for the CDR3 is TGTGCCAGCAGCCAACCGGGAGAGACCACCTACGAGCAGTACTTC.

This clonotype was seen at least ten times. The gene calls are TRBV19 and TRBJ1-3; maybe TRBD1 (5 bases). The CDR3 is 13 residues long. CDR1 LNHDA and CDR2 SQIVND come from the germline V gene (reference sequence). With 4 bases removed from V and 6 bases from J, the gap between germline ends came to 10 bases. The CDR3 here is CASSTGHLNTIYF. CDR3 nucleotide sequence: TGTGCCAGTAGTACCGGACACCTAAACACCATATATTTT.

This chain uses TRBV2 with TRBJ2-7, with TRBD1 identical over 8 bases. From germline, CDR1 is SNHLY and CDR2 FYNNEI. This CDR3 spans 14 amino acids. Trimming cost V 7 bases and J 7 bases; bases outside gene matches: 12. DNA of the CDR3: TGTGCCAGCACTCAGGACAGGGCCGGTGGTGAGCAGTACTTC. Its protein is CASTQDRAGGEQYF.

This clonotype was recorded at least ten times. Written as DNA, the CDR3 is TGTGCCAGCAGCTTAGCTTTACTCACGGAGGACTATGGCTACACCTTC. Translation: CASSLALLTEDYGYTF. The chain recombines TRBV7-9 with TRBJ1-2; D gene unclear. This CDR3 is built from 16 residues. Germline loops: CDR1 SEHNR, CDR2 FQNEAQ (reference sequence). V was shortened by 0 bases and J by 3 bases, with 14 bases between the two germline ends.

The chain is built from TRBV4-2 and TRBJ1-2, with D perhaps TRBD1 (6 bases). Germline-derived CDR1 and CDR2 are LGHNA and YNFKEQ. Trimming removed 4 bases from V and 3 bases from J, with 18 bases in between. The CDR3 runs 16 residues. The CDR3 spells CASSPQGEGRDYGYTF. In DNA form, the CDR3 reads TGTGCCAGCAGCCCACAGGGTGAAGGGCGCGACTATGGCTACACCTTC.